This T cell receptor (beta chain) was obtained from a study of T-cell reconstitution after alpha-beta-depleted transplantation in children. Preparation of the TCRbeta library used unique molecular identifiers. TCRdb fed the PCR reads into MiXCR, producing one record per CDR3 protein. The data contain around 100,000 distinct CDR3 sequences, 10% of them singletons. Germline-derived CDR1 and CDR2 are SGHKS and YYEKEE (reference sequence). The V segment lost 4 bases and the J segment 6 bases; nucleotides outside the gene matches: 9. This CDR3 has 15 residues. This TCR was sampled from a boy aged 2 to 10 with acute lymphoblastic leukemia, due to receive a stem cell transplant. The sequences come from PBMCs, collected before TCRalphabeta/CD19-depleted stem cell transplant. This chain connects TRBV5-5 to TRBJ2-2, with 7 bases lining up with TRBD2. CDR3 sequence (DNA): TGTGCCAGCAGCCCCGGACTAGTGAGCGCCGGGGAGCTGTTTTTT. The encoded protein is CASSPGLVSAGELFF.